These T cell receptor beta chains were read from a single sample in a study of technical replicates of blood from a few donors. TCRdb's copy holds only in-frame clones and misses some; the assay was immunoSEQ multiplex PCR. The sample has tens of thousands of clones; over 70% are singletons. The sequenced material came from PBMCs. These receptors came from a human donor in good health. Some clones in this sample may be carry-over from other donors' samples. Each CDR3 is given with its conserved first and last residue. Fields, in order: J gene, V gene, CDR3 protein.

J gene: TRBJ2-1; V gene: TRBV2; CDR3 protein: CATLPETTSGGGNEQFF
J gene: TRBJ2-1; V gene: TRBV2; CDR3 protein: CASTLAGGIDEQFF
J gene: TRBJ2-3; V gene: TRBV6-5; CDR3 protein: CASTQTGDTQYF
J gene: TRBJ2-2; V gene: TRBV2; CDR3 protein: CASRVTGVWPPLPRQTQNTGELFF
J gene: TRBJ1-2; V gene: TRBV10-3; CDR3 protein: CAIRPQGADYGYTF
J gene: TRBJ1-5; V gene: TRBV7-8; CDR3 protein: CASSLEGIQPQHF
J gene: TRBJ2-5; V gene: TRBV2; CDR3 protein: CASSRDNQETQYF
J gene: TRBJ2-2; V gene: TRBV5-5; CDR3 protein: CASSVLAGDTGELFF
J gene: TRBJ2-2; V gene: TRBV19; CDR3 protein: CASRPWASGRENTGELFF
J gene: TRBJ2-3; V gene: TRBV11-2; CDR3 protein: CASSSQRADTQYF
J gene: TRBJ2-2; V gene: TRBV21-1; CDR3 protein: CASSTAGELFF
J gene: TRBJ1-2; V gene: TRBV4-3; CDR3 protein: CASSPLGRAYGYTF
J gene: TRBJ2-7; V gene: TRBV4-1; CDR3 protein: CASSLGAFLGEQYF
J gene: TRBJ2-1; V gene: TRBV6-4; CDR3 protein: CASSDEFTGDYNEQFF
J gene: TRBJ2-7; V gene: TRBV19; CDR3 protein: CASRGWGDSYEQYF
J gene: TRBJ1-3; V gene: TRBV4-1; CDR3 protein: CASSRGGLVSSGNTIYF
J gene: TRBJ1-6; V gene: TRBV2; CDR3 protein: CASSEDWTGFSSPLHF
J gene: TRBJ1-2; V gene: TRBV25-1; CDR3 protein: CASSGAGTNYGYTF
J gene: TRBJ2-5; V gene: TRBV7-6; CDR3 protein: CASSFRGLQETQYF
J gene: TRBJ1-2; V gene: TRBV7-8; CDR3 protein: CASSPDRVDYGYTF
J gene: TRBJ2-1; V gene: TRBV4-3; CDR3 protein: CASSQDWGGAFNEQFF
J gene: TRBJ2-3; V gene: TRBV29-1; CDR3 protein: CSVGLNGITDTQYF
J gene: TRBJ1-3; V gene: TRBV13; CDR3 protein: CASSRGGRSSGNTIYF
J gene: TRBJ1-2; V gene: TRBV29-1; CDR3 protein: CSVEAWGRGGYTF
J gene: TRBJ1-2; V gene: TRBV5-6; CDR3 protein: CASRQGQGASNYGYTF
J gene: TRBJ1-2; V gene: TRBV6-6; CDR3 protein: CASSIDRFYTF
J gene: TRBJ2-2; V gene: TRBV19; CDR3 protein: CASSKREYVGELFF
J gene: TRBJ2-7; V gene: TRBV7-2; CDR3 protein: CASSSGGSGRRSYEQYF
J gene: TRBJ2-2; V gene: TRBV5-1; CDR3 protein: CASSPGTSGANTGELFF
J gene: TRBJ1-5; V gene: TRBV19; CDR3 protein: CASSWTRNQPQHF
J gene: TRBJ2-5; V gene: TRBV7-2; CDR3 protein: CASSPGQGYFPQYF
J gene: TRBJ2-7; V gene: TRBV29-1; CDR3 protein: CSVEGGGDEQYF
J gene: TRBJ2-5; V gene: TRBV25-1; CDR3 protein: CASSDRGETQYF
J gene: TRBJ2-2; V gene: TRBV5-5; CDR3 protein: CASSLTASTGELFF
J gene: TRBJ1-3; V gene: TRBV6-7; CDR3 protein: CASSYSFFRSGNTIYF
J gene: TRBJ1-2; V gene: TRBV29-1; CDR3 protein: CSVEKGQASNYGYTF
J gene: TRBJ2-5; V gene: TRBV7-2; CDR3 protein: CASSLTRETQYF
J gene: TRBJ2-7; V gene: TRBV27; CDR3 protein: CASSPVFEREVSYEQYF
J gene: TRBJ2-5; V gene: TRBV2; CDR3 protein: CASSGTGGKGETQYF
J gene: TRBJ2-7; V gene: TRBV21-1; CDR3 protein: CASSKRGMGSYEQYF
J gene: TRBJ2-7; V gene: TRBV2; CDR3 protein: CASSGEPYEQYF
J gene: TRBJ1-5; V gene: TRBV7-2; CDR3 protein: CASRKQALSNQPQHF
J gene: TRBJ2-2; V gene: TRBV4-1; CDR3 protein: CASSQGMTRGTGELFF
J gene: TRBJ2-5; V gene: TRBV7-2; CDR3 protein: CASSLGAGRYQETQYF
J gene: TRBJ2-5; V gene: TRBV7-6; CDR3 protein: CASSLAAGGETQYF
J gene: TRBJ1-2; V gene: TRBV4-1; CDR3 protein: CASSPRTGSGYTF
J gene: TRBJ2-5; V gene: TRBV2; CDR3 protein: CASSEGLAGGFGTQYF
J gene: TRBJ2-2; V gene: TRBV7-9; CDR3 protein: CASSLAGQNTGELFF
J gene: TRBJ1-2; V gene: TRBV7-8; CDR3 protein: CASSLSSRDRGVGYTF
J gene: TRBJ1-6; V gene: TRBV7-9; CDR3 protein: CASSSDFRDYNSPLHF
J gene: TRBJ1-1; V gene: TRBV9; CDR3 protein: CASSPLEGSEAFF
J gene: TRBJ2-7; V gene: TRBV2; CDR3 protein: CASSDGLAGFYEQYF
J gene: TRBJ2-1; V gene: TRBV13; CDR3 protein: CASSSLSGTGVNEQFF
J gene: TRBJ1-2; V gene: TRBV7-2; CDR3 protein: CASSFRDGGVYGYTF
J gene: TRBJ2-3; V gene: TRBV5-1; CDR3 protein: CASSFSGGGVDTQYF
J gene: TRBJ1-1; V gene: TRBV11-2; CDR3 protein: CASSQQENTEAFF
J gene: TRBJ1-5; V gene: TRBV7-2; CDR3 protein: CASSLRTGGFNQPQHF
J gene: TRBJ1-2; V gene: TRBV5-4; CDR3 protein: CASSVDRRPNYGYTF
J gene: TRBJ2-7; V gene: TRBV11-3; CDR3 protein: CASSLDGRPGEQYF